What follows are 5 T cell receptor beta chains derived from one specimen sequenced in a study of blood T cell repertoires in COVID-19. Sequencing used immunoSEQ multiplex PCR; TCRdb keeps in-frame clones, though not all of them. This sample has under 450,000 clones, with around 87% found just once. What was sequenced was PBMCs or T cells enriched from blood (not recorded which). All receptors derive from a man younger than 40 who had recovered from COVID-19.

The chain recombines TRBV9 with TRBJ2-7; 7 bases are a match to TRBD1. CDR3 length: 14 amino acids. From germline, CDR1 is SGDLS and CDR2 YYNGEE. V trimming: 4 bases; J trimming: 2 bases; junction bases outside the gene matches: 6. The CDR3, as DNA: TGTGCCAGCAGCATCCGGGACAGCCCCTACGAGCAGTACTTC. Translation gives CASSIRDSPYEQYF. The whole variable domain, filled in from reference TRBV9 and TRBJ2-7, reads DSGVTQTPKHLITATGQRVTLRCSPRSGDLSVYWYQQSLDQGLQFLIQYYNGEERAKGNILERFSAQQFPDLHSELNLSSLELGDSALYFCASSIRDSPYEQYFGPGTRLTVT.

The CDR3, as DNA: TGTGCCAGCAGTTACCCCACTCATAGGTCAGTCGCTAGTCAGCCCCAGCATTTT. Amino acid sequence: CASSYPTHRSVASQPQHF. The chain employs TRBV6-2 or TRBV6-3 and TRBJ1-5; D remains unclear. The V and J ends lost 2 bases and 6 bases respectively, with 23 bases between them. Germline CDR1 MNHEY, CDR2 SVGEGT. The CDR3 totals 18 residues.

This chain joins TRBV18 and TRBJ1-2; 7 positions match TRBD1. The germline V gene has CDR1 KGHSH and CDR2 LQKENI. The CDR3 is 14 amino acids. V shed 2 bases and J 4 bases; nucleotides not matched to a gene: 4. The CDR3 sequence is CASSPRQGGYGYTF. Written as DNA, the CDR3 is TGTGCCAGCTCACCAAGGCAGGGGGGCTATGGCTACACCTTC.

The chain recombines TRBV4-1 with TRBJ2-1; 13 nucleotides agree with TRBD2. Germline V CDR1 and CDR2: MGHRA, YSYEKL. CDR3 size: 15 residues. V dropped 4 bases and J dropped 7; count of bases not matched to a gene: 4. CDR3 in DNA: TGCGCCAGCAGCCTTACTAGCGGGGGGGGAAATGAGCAGTTCTTC. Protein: CASSLTSGGGNEQFF.

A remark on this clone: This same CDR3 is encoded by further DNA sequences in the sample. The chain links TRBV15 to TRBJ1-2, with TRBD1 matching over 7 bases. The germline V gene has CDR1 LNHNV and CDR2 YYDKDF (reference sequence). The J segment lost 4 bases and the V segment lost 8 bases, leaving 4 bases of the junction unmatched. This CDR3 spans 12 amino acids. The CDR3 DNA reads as TGTGCCACCTCCCGGGACAGCTATGGCTACACCTTC. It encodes CATSRDSYGYTF. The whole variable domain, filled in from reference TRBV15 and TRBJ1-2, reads DAMVIQNPRYQVTQFGKPVTLSCSQTLNHNVMYWYQQKSSQAPKLLFHYYDKDFNNEADTPDNFQSRRPNTSFCFLDIRSPGLGDTAMYLCATSRDSYGYTFGSGTRLTVV.